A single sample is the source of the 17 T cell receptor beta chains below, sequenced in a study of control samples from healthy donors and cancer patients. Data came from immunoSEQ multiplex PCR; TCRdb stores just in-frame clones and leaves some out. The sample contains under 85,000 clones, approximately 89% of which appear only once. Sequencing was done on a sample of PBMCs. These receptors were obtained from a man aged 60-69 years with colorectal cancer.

For the CDR3, the DNA is TGTGCCAGCAGCCAAGAGGCAGCAACTAATGAAAAACTGTTTTTT. The encoded protein is CASSQEAATNEKLFF. The chain uses TRBV3-1 (or the pseudogene TRBV3-2) and TRBJ1-4; no reliable D call. Trimming pared 0 bases from V and 0 bases from J, leaving 5 bases between. The germline V gene has CDR1 LGHDT and CDR2 YNNKEL (reference sequence). The CDR3 is 15 amino acids.

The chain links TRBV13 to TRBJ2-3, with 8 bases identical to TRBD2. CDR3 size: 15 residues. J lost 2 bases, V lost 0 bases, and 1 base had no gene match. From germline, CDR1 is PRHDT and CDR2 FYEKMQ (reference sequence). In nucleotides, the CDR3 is TGTGCCAGCAGCTTAGGAGCGGGAGTCACAGATACGCAGTATTTT. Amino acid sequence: CASSLGAGVTDTQYF.

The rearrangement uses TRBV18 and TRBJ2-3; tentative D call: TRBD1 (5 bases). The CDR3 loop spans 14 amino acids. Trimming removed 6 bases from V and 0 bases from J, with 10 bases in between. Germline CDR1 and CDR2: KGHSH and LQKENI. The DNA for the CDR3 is TGTGCCAGCTCTCCGACAGCTAGCACAGATACGCAGTATTTT. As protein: CASSPTASTDTQYF.

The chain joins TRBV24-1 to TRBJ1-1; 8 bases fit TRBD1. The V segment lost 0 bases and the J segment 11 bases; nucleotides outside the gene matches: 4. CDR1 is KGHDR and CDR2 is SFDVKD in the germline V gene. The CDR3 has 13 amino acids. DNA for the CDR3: TGTGCCACCAGTGATTTGCGCAGGGGGCCCGCTTTCTTT. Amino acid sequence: CATSDLRRGPAFF.

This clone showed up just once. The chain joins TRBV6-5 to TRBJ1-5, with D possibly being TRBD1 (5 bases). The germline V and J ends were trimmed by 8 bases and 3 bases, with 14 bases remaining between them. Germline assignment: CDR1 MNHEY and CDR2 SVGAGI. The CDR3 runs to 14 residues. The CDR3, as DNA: TGTGCCAGCCGCAACGGGGGGTTCAATCAGCCCCAGCATTTT. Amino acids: CASRNGGFNQPQHF.

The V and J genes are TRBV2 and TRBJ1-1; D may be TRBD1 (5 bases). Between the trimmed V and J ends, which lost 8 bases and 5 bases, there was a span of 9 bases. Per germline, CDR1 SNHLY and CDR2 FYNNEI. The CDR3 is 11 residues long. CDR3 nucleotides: TGTGCCAGCGGCGGACAAACTGAAGCTTTCTTT. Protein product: CASGGQTEAFF.

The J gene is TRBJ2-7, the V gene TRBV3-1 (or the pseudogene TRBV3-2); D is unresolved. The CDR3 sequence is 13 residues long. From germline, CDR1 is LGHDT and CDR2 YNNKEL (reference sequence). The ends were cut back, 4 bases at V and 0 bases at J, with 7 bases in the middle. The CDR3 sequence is CASSPAVSYEQYF. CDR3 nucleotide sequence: TGTGCCAGCAGCCCGGCCGTCTCCTACGAGCAGTACTTC.

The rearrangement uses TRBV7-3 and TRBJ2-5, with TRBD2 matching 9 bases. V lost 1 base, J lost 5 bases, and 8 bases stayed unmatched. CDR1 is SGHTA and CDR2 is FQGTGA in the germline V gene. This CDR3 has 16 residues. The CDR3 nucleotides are TGTGCCAGCAGCTTAAATCCGGGACTAGCAGGCGAGACCCAGTACTTC. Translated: CASSLNPGLAGETQYF.

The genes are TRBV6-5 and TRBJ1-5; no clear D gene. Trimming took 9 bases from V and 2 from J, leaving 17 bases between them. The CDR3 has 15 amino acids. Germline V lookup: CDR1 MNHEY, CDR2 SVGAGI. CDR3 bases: TGTGCCAGTAGCCGGTCCCCGTATGGCAATCAGCCCCAGCATTTT. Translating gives CASSRSPYGNQPQHF.

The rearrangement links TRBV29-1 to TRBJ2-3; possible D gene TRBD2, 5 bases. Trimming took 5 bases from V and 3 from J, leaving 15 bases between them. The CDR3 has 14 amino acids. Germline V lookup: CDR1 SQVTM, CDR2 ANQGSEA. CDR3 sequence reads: CSVRATRGTDTQYF. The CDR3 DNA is TGCAGCGTTAGGGCAACCAGAGGGACAGATACGCAGTATTTT.

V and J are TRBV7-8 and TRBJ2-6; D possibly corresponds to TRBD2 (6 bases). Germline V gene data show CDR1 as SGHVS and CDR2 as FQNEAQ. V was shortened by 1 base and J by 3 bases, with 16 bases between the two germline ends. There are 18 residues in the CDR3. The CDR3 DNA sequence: TGTGCCAGCAGCTTAGAGGAGGGCAGGGTAAATGGGGCCAACGTCCTGACTTTC. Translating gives CASSLEEGRVNGANVLTF.

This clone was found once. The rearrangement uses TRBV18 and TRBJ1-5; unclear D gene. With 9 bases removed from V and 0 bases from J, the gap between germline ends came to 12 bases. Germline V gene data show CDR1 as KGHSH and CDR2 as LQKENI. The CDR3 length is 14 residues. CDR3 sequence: CASSDYYSNQPQHF. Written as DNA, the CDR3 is TGTGCCAGTTCAGACTATTATAGCAATCAGCCCCAGCATTTT.

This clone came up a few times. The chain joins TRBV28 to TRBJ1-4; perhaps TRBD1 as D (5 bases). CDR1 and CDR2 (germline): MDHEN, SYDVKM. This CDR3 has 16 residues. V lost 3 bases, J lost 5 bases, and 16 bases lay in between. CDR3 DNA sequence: TGTGCCAGCAGTTTGTCCCCGGGACCGATGAATGAAAAACTGTTTTTT. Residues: CASSLSPGPMNEKLFF.

The CDR3 protein is CASSAAGQGIAEAFF. In nucleotides, the CDR3 is TGTGCCAGCAGTGCAGCGGGACAGGGAATCGCTGAAGCTTTCTTT. The chain links TRBV6-1 to TRBJ1-1; 9 nucleotides align to TRBD1. With 4 bases clipped from V and 6 bases from J, the junction kept 9 bases outside the gene matches. CDR1 and CDR2 (germline): MNHNS, SASEGT. This CDR3 region has 15 residues.

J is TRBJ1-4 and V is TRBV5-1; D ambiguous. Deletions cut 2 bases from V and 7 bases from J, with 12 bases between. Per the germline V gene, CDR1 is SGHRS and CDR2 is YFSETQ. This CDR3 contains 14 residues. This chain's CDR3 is CASSLSESGEKLFF. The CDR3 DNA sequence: TGCGCCAGCAGCTTAAGTGAGTCGGGTGAAAAACTGTTTTTT.

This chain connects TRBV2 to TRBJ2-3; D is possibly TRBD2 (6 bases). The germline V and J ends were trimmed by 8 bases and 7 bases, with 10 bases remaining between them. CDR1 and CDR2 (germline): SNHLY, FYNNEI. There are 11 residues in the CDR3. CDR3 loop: CASSEGYTQYF. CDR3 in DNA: TGTGCCAGCTCGGAGGGGTATACGCAGTATTTT. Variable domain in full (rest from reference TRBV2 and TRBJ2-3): EPEVTQTPSHQVTQMGQEVILRCVPISNHLYFYWYRQILGQKVEFLVSFYNNEISEKSEIFDDQFSVERPDGSNFTLKIRSTKLEDSAMYFCASSEGYTQYFGPGTRLTVL.

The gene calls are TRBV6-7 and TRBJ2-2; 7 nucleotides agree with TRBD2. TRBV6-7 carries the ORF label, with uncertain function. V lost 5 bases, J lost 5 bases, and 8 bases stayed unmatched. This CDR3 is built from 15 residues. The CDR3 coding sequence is TGTGCCAGCAGTGGCCGCCGGGGAGGGACCGGGGAGCTGTTTTTT. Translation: CASSGRRGGTGELFF.